This TCR beta chain derives from a study of OX40 agonist ivuxolimab in advanced cancers. Study at large: Cohort: 80% to 85% men, mean age around 60, aged about 23 to 80. Three patients got partial responses; one had hepatocellular carcinoma and two had cutaneous melanoma. Study-wide results and caveats: CD8+ T cells showed, on average, more clonal expansion than CD4+ cells. It was also the case that some nonresponders had low normalized T-cell clonal expansion.

In its sample, this clone was seen once. Its antigen is still unknown. Produced via immunoSEQ multiplex PCR; TCRdb's table is partial and in-frame only. Of 65,000 to 80,000 clones in the sample, about 88% are singletons; the top ten hold around 13%. Trimming took off 1 base at V and 8 bases at J, with 12 bases between the two ends. Germline CDR1 and CDR2: SGDLS and YYNGEE. This CDR3 has 13 residues. The rearrangement links TRBV9 to TRBJ1-1, with D hard to call. The sequence came from an adult with an advanced solid tumor such as melanoma, head and neck, liver or kidney cancer. The sequences come from CD4+ or CD8+ T cells sorted from blood, collected in a trial of the OX40 agonist ivuxolimab. CDR3 protein: CASSVTGQREAFF. The CDR3 DNA reads TGTGCCAGCAGCGTAACGGGTCAGAGGGAAGCTTTCTTT.